Shown below are 22 T cell receptor beta chains from a single sample sequenced in a study of CXCR3-negative and CXCR3-positive naive CD8 T cells. In preparing the TRB cDNA libraries, 5' RACE with UMI labels was used. TCRdb re-called the 5' RACE reads; one entry per CDR3 protein, DNA not given. The sample table sets out 130,000 to 150,000 distinct CDR3 sequences. Whole-study findings and limits: The TRB CDR3s that CXCR3-positive naive cells carried were more hydrophobic than those of CXCR3-negative naive cells.

No antigens are known for them. Specimen: naive CXCR3+ CD8+ T cells from blood. Subset indicated: CD45RO-CCR7+CD27+CD95- naive CD8+ T cells expressing CXCR3 (TNR3+). These receptors came from a human donor in good health. Some clones in this sample may be carry-over from other donors' samples.

This chain links TRBV5-5 with TRBJ1-1; TCRdb proposes TRBD1, but this gene call is untestable without DNA. The CDR3 contains 15 residues. Germline assignment: CDR1 SGHKS and CDR2 YYEKEE (reference sequence). The chain's CDR3 is CASSKKDGTYTEAFF.

The chain carries TRBV29-1 and TRBJ2-1; with no DNA, the TCRdb D assignment of TRBD1 cannot be verified. Germline assignment: CDR1 SQVTM and CDR2 ANQGSEA. CDR3 length: 13 amino acids. The CDR3: CSVGDSRDNEQFF.

The J gene is TRBJ1-2, the V gene TRBV5-1. CDR1 SGHRS and CDR2 YFSETQ come from the germline V gene. This CDR3 comprises 16 residues. This CDR3 reads CASSGNVYTRWNGYTF.

This chain links TRBV28 with TRBJ2-7. Germline CDR1 MDHEN, CDR2 SYDVKM. The CDR3 spans 11 residues. The CDR3 sequence is CASTLGGEQYF. The full variable domain, with the rest looked up from reference TRBV28 and TRBJ2-7, is DVKVTQSSRYLVKRTGEKVFLECVQDMDHENMFWYRQDPGLGLRLIYFSYDVKMKEKGDIPEGYSVSREKKERFSLILESASTNQTSMYLCASTLGGEQYFGPGTRLTVT.

The gene calls are TRBV29-1 and TRBJ2-1. This CDR3 has 11 amino acids. From germline, CDR1 is SQVTM and CDR2 ANQGSEA. The CDR3 loop is CSVDTYNEQFF.

The chain uses TRBV12-5 and TRBJ1-5; the TCRdb call, TRBD1, lacks DNA for checking. The germline CDR1 and CDR2 sequences are LGHNT and FRNRAP. The CDR3 has 15 residues. CDR3: CASGLPRGGNQPQHF.

The CDR3 is CASSLTPEDPNEQFF. This chain connects TRBV7-3 to TRBJ2-1; TCRdb lists TRBD2, though no DNA is available to test this call. The CDR3 is 15 residues long. The germline V gene encodes CDR1 SGHTA and CDR2 FQGTGA.

V usage is TRBV3-1 and J usage is TRBJ2-2; TCRdb designates TRBD2, a call that cannot be tested without DNA. Germline values: CDR1 LGHDT, CDR2 YNNKEL (reference sequence). This CDR3 spans 16 amino acids. The CDR3 loop reads CASSQGGLQPTGELFF.

V and J are TRBV5-5 and TRBJ2-1; as DNA is missing, the TRBD2 call by TCRdb cannot be tested. CDR3 length equals 15 residues. Germline V lookup: CDR1 SGHKS, CDR2 YYEKEE (reference sequence). The CDR3 is CASSLVGSANNEQFF.

This rearrangement joins TRBV7-6 to TRBJ1-1. CDR3 size: 14 residues. CDR1 is SGHVS, CDR2 FNYEAQ, per germline. The CDR3 loop reads CASSPLSVNTEAFF.

Here the CDR3 reads CASSQNLNTEAFF. The rearrangement uses TRBV4-3 and TRBJ1-1. The germline V gene has CDR1 LGHNA and CDR2 YSLEER. CDR3 size: 13 residues.

The chain is built from TRBV12-3 or TRBV12-4 and TRBJ1-4. The CDR3 length is 13 residues. The CDR3 here is CASGLALHEKLFF.

The chain uses TRBV14 and TRBJ2-7. CDR3 length: 13 amino acids. Germline V lookup: CDR1 SGHDN, CDR2 FVKESK. CDR3 amino acids: CASSQDFGYEQYF. Full variable domain (missing parts from reference TRBV14 and TRBJ2-7): EAGVTQFPSHSVIEKGQTVTLRCDPISGHDNLYWYRRVMGKEIKFLLHFVKESKQDESGMPNNRFLAERTGGTYSTLKVQPAELEDSGVYFCASSQDFGYEQYFGPGTRLTVT.

V and J are TRBV12-3 or TRBV12-4 and TRBJ2-7. The CDR3 is 12 residues long. Here the CDR3 reads CASSLSPYEQYF.

The chain recombines TRBV7-9 with TRBJ1-5. Germline V CDR1 and CDR2: SEHNR, FQNEAQ (reference sequence). The CDR3 loop spans 15 amino acids. Here the CDR3 reads CASSPGTAEDQPQHF.

The chain joins TRBV20-1 to TRBJ2-7; there is no DNA to check the TCRdb D call of TRBD2. CDR1 is DFQATT and CDR2 is SNEGSKA in the germline V gene (reference sequence). The CDR3 extends over 16 amino acids. CDR3 amino acids: CSAPTLARGGAYEQYF.

The chain links TRBV20-1 to TRBJ2-3; TCRdb outputs TRBD2, but without DNA this stays unchecked. CDR1 and CDR2 (germline): DFQATT, SNEGSKA (reference sequence). This CDR3 comprises 15 residues. The CDR3 here is CSARETSGTTDTQYF.

This rearrangement joins TRBV11-2 to TRBJ2-6. From germline, CDR1 is SGHAT and CDR2 FQNNGV. CDR3 size: 13 residues. The CDR3 here is CASSLAGANVLTF.

The rearrangement joins TRBV10-1 to TRBJ1-2; TCRdb picks TRBD1, but there is no DNA to check that call. Germline CDR1 and CDR2: WNHNN and SYGVQD (reference sequence). The CDR3 is made up of 13 amino acids. Here the CDR3 reads CASGTGYYYGYTF.

The CDR3 reads CVEGAYSNQPQHF. The chain has TRBV12-5 and TRBJ1-5; TCRdb's assignment of TRBD1 cannot be checked, as there is no DNA. Germline-derived CDR1 and CDR2 are LGHNT and FRNRAP. The CDR3 is 13 residues long. Supplemented by reference TRBV12-5 and TRBJ1-5, the full variable domain reads DARVTQTPRHKVTEMGQEVTMRCQPILGHNTVFWYRQTMMQGLELLAYFRNRAPLDDSGMPKDRFSAEMPDATLATLKIQPSEPRDSAVYFCVEGAYSNQPQHFGDGTRLSIL.

This chain connects TRBV18 to TRBJ2-3; TCRdb reports TRBD1, a call that lacks DNA to check it against. CDR1 is KGHSH, CDR2 LQKENI, per germline. The CDR3 spans 17 residues. This chain's CDR3 is CASSPPGQGSSTDTQYF.

The chain uses TRBV7-6 and TRBJ1-1. Germline V lookup: CDR1 SGHVS, CDR2 FNYEAQ. This CDR3 is 13 amino acids long. The CDR3 here is CASSPFAVTEAFF.